A selection of T cell receptor beta chains follows, all from one sample in a study of T cells after yellow fever vaccination. MiXCR, applied by TCRdb to the 5' RACE reads, yields one record per CDR3 protein. The sample has about 300,000 distinct CDR3 sequences; around 9.3% are singletons. The sample consisted of CD4+ T cells sorted from PBMCs, taken 5 days after the yellow fever booster vaccination. These receptor sequences come from a man between 18 and 35 years old who received the YFV17D yellow fever vaccine. Both conserved end residues are part of each CDR3. The D gene is left open where the match is weak. Clone size is shown for a subset of rows, as once, few, many or a class of expanded clone.

TRBJ2-3,NA,TRBV5-1,many,TGCGCCAGCAGTCTGTCAAGTGCCACAGATACGCAGTATTTT,CASSLSSATDTQYF
TRBJ1-2,NA,TRBV5-1,few,TGCGCCAGCAGCTCTGCCGCGGACGCCGTCTATGGCTACACCTTC,CASSSAADAVYGYTF
TRBJ1-5,NA,TRBV7-2,NA,TGTGCCAGCACGGTGGGTAGCAATCAGCCCCAGCATTTT,CASTVGSNQPQHF
TRBJ2-1,NA,TRBV2,NA,TGTGCCAGCAGTCGTGACTGGACCGTTTTGGATGAGCAGTTCTTC,CASSRDWTVLDEQFF
TRBJ2-3,TRBD2,TRBV7-9,many,TGTGCCAGCAGCTTAGATCTAGCGGGGCGCACAGATACGCAGTATTTT,CASSLDLAGRTDTQYF
TRBJ2-5,TRBD1,TRBV5-4,few,TGTGCCAGCAGCCCGGACAGGGCGGGCCAAGAGACCCAGTACTTC,CASSPDRAGQETQYF
TRBJ2-5,NA,TRBV12-3/TRBV12-4,few,TGTGCCAGCGCCCAGATTAGCCAAGAGACCCAGTACTTC,CASAQISQETQYF
TRBJ2-2,TRBD1,TRBV28,many,TGTGCCAGCAGTTTCGATGACAGGGACACCGGGGAGCTGTTTTTT,CASSFDDRDTGELFF
TRBJ1-2,NA,TRBV18,many,TGTGCCAGCTCACCAGACGGGCTGGATGGCTACACCTTC,CASSPDGLDGYTF
TRBJ2-3,TRBD2,TRBV4-3,many,TGCGCCAGCAGCGTCCTAGCGGGGGGGCAGATAGATACGCAGTATTTT,CASSVLAGGQIDTQYF
TRBJ1-3,NA,TRBV18,NA,TGTGCCAGCTCACCAACCACGCGCTCTGGAAACACCATATATTTT,CASSPTTRSGNTIYF
TRBJ2-7,NA,TRBV25-1,few,TGTGCCAGCAAACGTAACTACGAGCAGTACTTC,CASKRNYEQYF
TRBJ2-5,NA,TRBV9,NA,TGTGCCAGCAGCGCGGACAGCCACCAAGAGACCCAGTACTTC,CASSADSHQETQYF
TRBJ1-6,NA,TRBV25-1,NA,TGTGCCAGCAGTGAATCCGGTAAAAATTCACCCCTCCACTTT,CASSESGKNSPLHF